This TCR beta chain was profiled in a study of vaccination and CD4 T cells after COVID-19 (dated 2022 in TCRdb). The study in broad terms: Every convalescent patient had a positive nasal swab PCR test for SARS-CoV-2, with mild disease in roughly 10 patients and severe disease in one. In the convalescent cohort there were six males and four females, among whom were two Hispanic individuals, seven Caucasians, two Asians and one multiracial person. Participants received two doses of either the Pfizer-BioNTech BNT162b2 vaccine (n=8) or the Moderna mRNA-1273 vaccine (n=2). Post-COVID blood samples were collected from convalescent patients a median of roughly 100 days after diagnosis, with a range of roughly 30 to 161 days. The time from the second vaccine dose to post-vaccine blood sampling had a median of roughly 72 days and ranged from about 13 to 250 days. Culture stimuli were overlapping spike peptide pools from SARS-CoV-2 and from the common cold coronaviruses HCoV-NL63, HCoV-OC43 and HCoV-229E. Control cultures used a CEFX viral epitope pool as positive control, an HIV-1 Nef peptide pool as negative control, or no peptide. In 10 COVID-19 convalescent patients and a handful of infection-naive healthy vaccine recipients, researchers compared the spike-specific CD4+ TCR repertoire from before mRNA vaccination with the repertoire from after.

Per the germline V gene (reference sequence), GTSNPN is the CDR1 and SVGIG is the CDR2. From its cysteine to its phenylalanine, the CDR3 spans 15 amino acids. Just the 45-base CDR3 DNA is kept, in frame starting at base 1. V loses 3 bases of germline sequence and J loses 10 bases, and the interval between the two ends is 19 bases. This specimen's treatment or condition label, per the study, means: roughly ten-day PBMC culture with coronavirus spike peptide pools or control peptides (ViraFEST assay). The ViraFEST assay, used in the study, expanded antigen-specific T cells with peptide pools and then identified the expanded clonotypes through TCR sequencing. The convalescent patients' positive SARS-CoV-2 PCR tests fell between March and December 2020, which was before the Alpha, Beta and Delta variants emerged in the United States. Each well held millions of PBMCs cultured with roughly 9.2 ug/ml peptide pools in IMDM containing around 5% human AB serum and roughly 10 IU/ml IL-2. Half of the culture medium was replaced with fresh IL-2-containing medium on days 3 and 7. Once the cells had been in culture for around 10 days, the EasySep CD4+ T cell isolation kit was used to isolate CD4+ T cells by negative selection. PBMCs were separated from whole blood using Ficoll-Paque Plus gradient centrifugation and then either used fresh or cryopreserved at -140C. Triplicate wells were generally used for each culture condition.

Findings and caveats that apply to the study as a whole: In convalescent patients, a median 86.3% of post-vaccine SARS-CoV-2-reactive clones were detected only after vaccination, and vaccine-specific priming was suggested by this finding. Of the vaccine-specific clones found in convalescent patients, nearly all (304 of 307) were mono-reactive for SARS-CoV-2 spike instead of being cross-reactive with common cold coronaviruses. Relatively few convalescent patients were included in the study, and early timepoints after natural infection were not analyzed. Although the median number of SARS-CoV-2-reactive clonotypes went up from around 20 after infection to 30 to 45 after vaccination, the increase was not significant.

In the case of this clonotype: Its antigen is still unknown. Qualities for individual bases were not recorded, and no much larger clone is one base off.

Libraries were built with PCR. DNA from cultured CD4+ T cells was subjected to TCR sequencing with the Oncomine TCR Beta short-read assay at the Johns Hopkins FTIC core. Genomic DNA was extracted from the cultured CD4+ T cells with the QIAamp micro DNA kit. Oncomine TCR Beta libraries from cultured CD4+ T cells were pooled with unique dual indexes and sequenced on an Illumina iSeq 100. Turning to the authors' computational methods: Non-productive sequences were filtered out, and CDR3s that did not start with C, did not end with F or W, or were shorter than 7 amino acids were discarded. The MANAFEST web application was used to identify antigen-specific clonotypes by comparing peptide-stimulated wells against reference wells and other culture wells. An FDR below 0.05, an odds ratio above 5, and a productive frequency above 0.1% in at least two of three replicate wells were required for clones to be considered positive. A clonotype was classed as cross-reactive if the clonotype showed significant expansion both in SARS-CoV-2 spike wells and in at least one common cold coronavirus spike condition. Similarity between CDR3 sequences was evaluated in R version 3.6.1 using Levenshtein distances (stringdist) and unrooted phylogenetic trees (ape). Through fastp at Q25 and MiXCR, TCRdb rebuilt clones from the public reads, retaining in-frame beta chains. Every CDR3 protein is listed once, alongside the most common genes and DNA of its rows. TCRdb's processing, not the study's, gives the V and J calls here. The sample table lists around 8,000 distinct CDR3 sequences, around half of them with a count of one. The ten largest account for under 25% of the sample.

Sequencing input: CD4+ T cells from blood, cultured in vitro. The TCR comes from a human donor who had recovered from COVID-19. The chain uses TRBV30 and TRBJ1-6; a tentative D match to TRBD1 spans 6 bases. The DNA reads TGTGCCTGGAGCGCGGAAACAGGGTTTCGGTCACCCCTCCACTTT. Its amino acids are CAWSAETGFRSPLHF.